This passage covers 28 T cell receptor beta chains from one sample sequenced in a study of regulatory T cells in long-lasting Graves disease. Each CDR3 protein is one row after TCRdb ran MiXCR on the reads. The sample records roughly 780 distinct CDR3 sequences, roughly 90% being singletons. RNA from PBMCs was the source of the TCR library. Material: peripheral blood mononuclear cells (PBMCs), obtained with antithyroid drug treatment, in newly diagnosed or persistent Graves disease (not recorded which). Receptor source: a man in his forties with Graves disease.

The V gene is TRBV7-6, the J gene TRBJ2-3; 15 bases line up with TRBD2. This CDR3 contains 17 residues. Looked up from germline, CDR1 is SGHVS and CDR2 is FNYEAQ. V dropped 2 bases and J dropped 3; count of bases not matched to a gene: 3. The CDR3 is CASSLTGLAGGTDTQYF. In nucleotides, the CDR3 is TGTGCCAGCAGCTTAACGGGACTAGCGGGGGGAACAGATACGCAGTATTTT.

This chain uses TRBV5-1 with TRBJ1-1; 12 bases align to TRBD1. Losses at the gene ends were 4 bases for V and 4 bases for J; bases not matched to a gene: 11. The germline V gene encodes CDR1 SGHRS and CDR2 YFSETQ. CDR3 size: 17 residues. The CDR3 reads CASSQSPGTGGGTEAFF. The CDR3, as DNA: TGCGCCAGCAGCCAAAGTCCCGGGACAGGGGGCGGCACTGAAGCTTTCTTT.

The V gene is TRBV11-2, the J gene TRBJ2-3; D not certain. The length of the CDR3 is 13 residues. The germline CDR1 and CDR2 sequences are SGHAT and FQNNGV. V was cut by 4 bases and J by 11 bases, with 16 bases left in between. The DNA for the CDR3 is TGTGCCAGCAGCTCCCTCGCGGCGCGCAGGCAGTATTTT. This translates into CASSSLAARRQYF.

The chain recombines TRBV12-3 or TRBV12-4 with TRBJ1-6, with D hard to call. The CDR3 sequence is 13 residues long. V was pared by 3 bases and J by 7 bases, with 7 bases between. This chain's CDR3 is CASSLDRNSPLHF. Written as DNA, the CDR3 is TGTGCCAGCAGTTTGGACCGGAATTCACCCCTCCACTTT.

The chain has TRBV20-1 and TRBJ2-7; D may be TRBD1 or TRBD2 (6 bases each). The V end was cut by 0 bases, the J end by 7 bases, with 10 bases between. The CDR3 has 12 residues. The V gene's germline CDR1 is DFQATT and CDR2 SNEGSKA (reference sequence). Here the CDR3 DNA reads TGCAGTGCTAGAGAGGGGGGCAGGGAGCAGTACTTC. This translates into CSAREGGREQYF.

For the CDR3, the DNA is TGTGCCTGGAGTGAGGCAGTACATCAGCCCCAGCATTTT. It encodes CAWSEAVHQPQHF. The chain couples TRBV30 to TRBJ1-5; D is unclear. This CDR3 has 13 amino acids. The V gene's germline CDR1 is GTSNPN and CDR2 SVGIG (reference sequence). Trimming cost V 1 base and J 5 bases, with 9 bases left between them. The entire variable domain, with the rest obtained from reference TRBV30 and TRBJ1-5, is as follows: SQTIHQWPATLVQPVGSPLSLECTVEGTSNPNLYWYRQAAGRGLQLLFYSVGIGQISSEVPQNLSASRPQDRQFILSSKKLLLSDSGFYLCAWSEAVHQPQHFGDGTRLSIL.

The chain links TRBV3-1 to TRBJ1-5; possibly TRBD1 for D (6 bases). Looked up from germline, CDR1 is LGHDT and CDR2 is YNNKEL (reference sequence). The V end lost 8 bases, the J end lost 2 bases, and 25 bases lay between the germline ends. The CDR3 has 18 residues. In DNA form, the CDR3 reads TGTGCCAGCCCCGGGGGACACGGACGAATGAAGGGCAATCAGCCCCAGCATTTT. Its protein product is CASPGGHGRMKGNQPQHF.

The chain couples TRBV24-1 to TRBJ2-2; D is perhaps TRBD2 (7 bases). Germline V gene data show CDR1 as KGHDR and CDR2 as SFDVKD. V was shortened by 4 bases and J by 6 bases, with 11 bases between the two germline ends. The CDR3 has 14 amino acids. CDR3 region: CATSEQGRAGELFF. The DNA of the CDR3 is TGTGCCACCAGTGAGCAGGGGAGGGCCGGGGAGCTGTTTTTT.

The chain uses TRBV6-1 and TRBJ1-2; 10 nucleotides agree with TRBD1. Per the germline V gene, CDR1 is MNHNS and CDR2 is SASEGT. J was trimmed by 2 bases and V by 11 bases; bases with no gene match: 8. The CDR3 contains 14 residues. Here the CDR3 reads CAGNWGQGNYGYTF. The DNA of the CDR3 is TGTGCCGGCAATTGGGGACAGGGGAACTATGGCTACACCTTC.

The gene calls are TRBV29-1 and TRBJ2-7; D is ambiguous. The CDR3 contains 12 residues. CDR1 SQVTM and CDR2 ANQGSEA come from the germline V gene. Between the trimmed V and J ends, which lost 4 bases and 2 bases, there was a span of 9 bases. CDR3 nucleotide sequence: TGCAGCGTTGCGGTCGGAACCTACGAGCAGTACTTC. Encoded protein: CSVAVGTYEQYF.

The chain has TRBV12-3 or TRBV12-4 and TRBJ2-1, with D perhaps TRBD1 (5 bases). V gave up 5 bases and J gave up 14 bases, with 16 bases separating them. CDR3 length equals 12 residues. The CDR3 protein is CASSVTGPAEFF. The CDR3 DNA follows: TGTGCCAGCAGTGTTACAGGACCCGCCGAGTTCTTC.

The chain couples TRBV4-2 to TRBJ2-1; D remains ambiguous. CDR3 size: 13 residues. The germline CDR1 and CDR2 sequences are LGHNA and YNFKEQ. Trimming shortened V by 5 bases and J by 5 bases, and 10 bases separated the two germline ends. The CDR3 here is CASSTIAHNEQFF. The CDR3 region has the DNA TGTGCCAGCAGCACTATTGCCCACAATGAGCAGTTCTTC.

The chain is built from TRBV6-1 and TRBJ2-1, with 12 bases matching TRBD2. Germline V gene data show CDR1 as MNHNS and CDR2 as SASEGT. The CDR3 is 17 amino acids. V shed 11 bases and J 0 bases; nucleotides not matched to a gene: 11. Here the CDR3 reads CADWTSGASSSYNEQFF. Written as DNA, the CDR3 is TGTGCCGACTGGACTAGCGGGGCCTCTAGCTCCTACAATGAGCAGTTCTTC.

Notes on this clonotype: No conserved phenylalanine or tryptophan is present at the end of the CDR3, so a read error is the likely explanation. The chain is built from TRBV6-2 or TRBV6-3 and TRBJ2-7; 8 bases fit TRBD1. Germline CDR1 and CDR2: MNHEY and SVGEGT. The CDR3 has 16 amino acids. V lost 6 bases, J lost 0 bases, and 10 bases stayed unmatched. The CDR3 DNA reads as TGTGCCAGCAGCAAAGGACAGGGACTTGGCTCCTACGAGCAGTACTCC. Its translation is CASSKGQGLGSYEQYS.

J is TRBJ2-1 and V is TRBV5-1, with 8 bases lining up with TRBD1. CDR3 size: 15 residues. J gave up 4 bases and V 0 bases, and 3 bases lay outside the gene matches. The germline V gene encodes CDR1 SGHRS and CDR2 YFSETQ. The CDR3 nucleotides read TGCGCCAGCAGCTTGGTGGGGACAGGTTACAATGAGCAGTTCTTC. This encodes CASSLVGTGYNEQFF.

The chain is built from TRBV11-3 and TRBJ2-1; 11 bases map to TRBD2. Losses at the gene ends were 6 bases for V and 9 bases for J; bases not matched to a gene: 4. Per germline, CDR1 SGHNT and CDR2 YENEEA. CDR3 size: 13 residues. The DNA for the CDR3 is TGTGCCAGCAGTGTGACTAGCGGGATTGAGCAGTTCTTC. Amino acid sequence: CASSVTSGIEQFF.

In its sample, this clonotype was seen once. The gene calls are TRBV5-1 and TRBJ2-2; D is uncertain. Germline CDR1 is SGHRS and CDR2 is YFSETQ. The CDR3 consists of 16 residues. Trimming removed 0 bases at V and 0 bases at J, with 9 bases between. The CDR3 DNA is TGCGCCAGCAGCTTGGCAGTCGGAGCGAACACCGGGGAGCTGTTTTTT. Protein: CASSLAVGANTGELFF.

This sequence joins TRBV29-1 and TRBJ2-2; 7 bases fit TRBD1. V shed 0 bases and J 3 bases; nucleotides not matched to a gene: 4. From germline, CDR1 is SQVTM and CDR2 ANQGSEA. The CDR3 runs 15 residues. The CDR3 loop reads CSVEEGGPDTGELFF. The CDR3 DNA reads TGCAGCGTTGAAGAAGGGGGCCCGGACACCGGGGAGCTGTTTTTT.

V and J are TRBV3-1 and TRBJ1-2; D ambiguous. Looked up from germline, CDR1 is LGHDT and CDR2 is YNNKEL (reference sequence). The V gene lost 0 bases and the J gene lost 7 bases, with 9 bases spanning the gap. This CDR3 comprises 13 residues. CDR3 protein: CASSQEGSSGYTF. For the CDR3, the DNA is TGTGCCAGCAGCCAAGAAGGGTCGTCTGGCTACACCTTC.

The sample holds one count of this clonotype. The gene calls are TRBV11-2 and TRBJ2-5; D is undetermined. CDR1 and CDR2 (germline): SGHAT, FQNNGV. V lost 2 bases and J 4 bases, leaving 5 bases between the germline ends. CDR3 length: 12 amino acids. CDR3 nucleotide sequence: TGTGCCAGCAGCTTAAGCAGAGAGACCCAGTACTTC. Protein product: CASSLSRETQYF.

The V call is TRBV11-3, the J call TRBJ2-4; D uncertain. CDR3 length: 13 residues. Germline V gene lookup returns CDR1 SGHNT and CDR2 YENEEA. V lost 5 bases, J lost 9 bases, and 14 bases lay in between. CDR3 nucleotide sequence: TGTGCCAGCAGCCACCCCTACTGGAGCATTCAGTACTTC. Amino acid sequence: CASSHPYWSIQYF.

The chain links TRBV13 to TRBJ2-1; 7 positions agree with TRBD1. CDR3 length: 16 amino acids. J gave up 0 bases and V 4 bases, and 6 bases lay outside the gene matches. The V gene's germline CDR1 is PRHDT and CDR2 FYEKMQ (reference sequence). The CDR3 sequence is CASSSLDRSSYNEQFF. The CDR3, as DNA: TGTGCCAGCAGCTCCTTGGACAGGAGCTCCTACAATGAGCAGTTCTTC. The full variable domain, its missing parts supplied by reference TRBV13 and TRBJ2-1, is AAGVIQSPRHLIKEKRETATLKCYPIPRHDTVYWYQQGPGQDPQFLISFYEKMQSDKGSIPDRFSAQQFSDYHSELNMSSLELGDSALYFCASSSLDRSSYNEQFFGPGTRLTVL.

V is TRBV4-1 and J is TRBJ2-1; 9 bases are shared with TRBD2. The CDR3 loop spans 19 amino acids. Trimming at V came to 3 bases and at J to 3 bases, leaving 15 bases not matched to a gene. Germline V CDR1 and CDR2: MGHRA, YSYEKL. The CDR3 spells CASSHGLAGLRLYYNEQFF. The CDR3 DNA follows: TGCGCCAGCAGCCACGGGCTAGCGGGGTTACGGCTCTACTACAATGAGCAGTTCTTC.

The chain recombines TRBV4-1 with TRBJ2-3; D not certain. There are 16 residues in the CDR3. The V end was cut by 0 bases, the J end by 8 bases, with 18 bases between. Germline V gene lookup returns CDR1 MGHRA and CDR2 YSYEKL. The CDR3 nucleotides are TGCGCCAGCAGCCAAGATCTAAGGCAGGTTGTGGGTACGCAGTATTTT. Amino acid sequence: CASSQDLRQVVGTQYF.

The chain links TRBV29-1 to TRBJ2-2; 11 bases are a match to TRBD1. Germline lookup yields CDR1 SQVTM and CDR2 ANQGSEA. CDR3 size: 14 residues. J lost 3 bases, V lost 7 bases, and 4 bases had no gene match. The CDR3: CSARTGGDTGELFF. CDR3 nucleotide sequence: TGCAGCGCAAGGACAGGGGGCGACACCGGGGAGCTGTTTTTT.

A note on this clonotype: At one boundary the junction diverges from the germline segment, which might be a read error. The chain combines TRBV28 with TRBJ1-5; D unresolved. CDR3 length: 13 residues. Germline CDR1 and CDR2: MDHEN and SYDVKM. CDR3 in amino acids: CASSLFGKQPQHF. The CDR3 DNA reads as TGTGCCAGCAGTTTATTTGGCAAACAGCCCCAGCATTTT.

The J gene is TRBJ2-5, the V gene TRBV10-3; 7 bases match TRBD1. There are 13 residues in the CDR3. The germline V gene encodes CDR1 ENHRY and CDR2 SYGVKD. V was pared by 3 bases and J by 7 bases, with 5 bases of the junction left unmatched. The CDR3 DNA reads as TGTGCCATCAGTGACCCGCCAGGGGGGACCCAGTACTTC. Protein sequence: CAISDPPGGTQYF.

The chain employs TRBV10-3 and TRBJ2-2, with unresolved D. The CDR3 covers 14 residues. CDR1 and CDR2 from the germline V gene are ENHRY and SYGVKD. The germline V and J ends were trimmed by 4 bases and 0 bases, with 6 bases remaining between them. The DNA of the CDR3 is TGTGCCATCAGTGGGTTGTCGAACACCGGGGAGCTGTTTTTT. Translating gives CAISGLSNTGELFF.